This TCR beta chain was sequenced in a study of blood T cell repertoires in COVID-19. Of note for this clone: This same CDR3 is encoded by further DNA sequences in the sample.

Produced via immunoSEQ multiplex PCR; TCRdb's table is partial and in-frame only. The sample has about 480,000 clones; around 89% are singletons. The source of this sequence is a woman aged 40 to 49 who had recovered from COVID-19. The sequencing input was PBMCs or T cells enriched from blood (not recorded which).

CDR3 sequence: CASSLGLAGSTDTQYF. In DNA, the CDR3 is TGCGCCAGCAGCCTAGGACTAGCGGGAAGCACAGATACGCAGTATTTT. This chain links TRBV5-1 with TRBJ2-3, with 12 bases aligning to TRBD2. The CDR3 extends over 16 amino acids. V shed 4 bases, J shed 0 bases, and the junction held 3 bases outside the gene matches. The germline V gene has CDR1 SGHRS and CDR2 YFSETQ. Full variable domain (outside the CDR3, taken from reference TRBV5-1 and TRBJ2-3): KAGVTQTPRYLIKTRGQQVTLSCSPISGHRSVSWYQQTPGQGLQFLFEYFSETQRNKGNFPGRFSGRQFSNSRSEMNVSTLELGDSALYLCASSLGLAGSTDTQYFGPGTRLTVL.